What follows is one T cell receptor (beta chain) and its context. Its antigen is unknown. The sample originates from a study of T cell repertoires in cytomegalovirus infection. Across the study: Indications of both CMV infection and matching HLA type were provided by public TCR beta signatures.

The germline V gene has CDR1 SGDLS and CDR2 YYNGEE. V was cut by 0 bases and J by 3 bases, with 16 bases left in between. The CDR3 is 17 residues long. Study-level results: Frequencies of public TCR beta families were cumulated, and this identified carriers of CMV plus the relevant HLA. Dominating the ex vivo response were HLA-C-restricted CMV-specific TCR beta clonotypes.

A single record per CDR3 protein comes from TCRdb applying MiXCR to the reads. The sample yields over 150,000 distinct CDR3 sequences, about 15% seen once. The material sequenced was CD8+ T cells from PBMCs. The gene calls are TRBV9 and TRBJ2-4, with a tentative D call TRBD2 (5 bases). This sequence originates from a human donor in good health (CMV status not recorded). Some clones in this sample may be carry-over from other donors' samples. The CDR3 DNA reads TGTGCCAGCAGCGTAGGCTCCCTAGCTTTTGGCAAAAACATTCAGTACTTC. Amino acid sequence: CASSVGSLAFGKNIQYF.